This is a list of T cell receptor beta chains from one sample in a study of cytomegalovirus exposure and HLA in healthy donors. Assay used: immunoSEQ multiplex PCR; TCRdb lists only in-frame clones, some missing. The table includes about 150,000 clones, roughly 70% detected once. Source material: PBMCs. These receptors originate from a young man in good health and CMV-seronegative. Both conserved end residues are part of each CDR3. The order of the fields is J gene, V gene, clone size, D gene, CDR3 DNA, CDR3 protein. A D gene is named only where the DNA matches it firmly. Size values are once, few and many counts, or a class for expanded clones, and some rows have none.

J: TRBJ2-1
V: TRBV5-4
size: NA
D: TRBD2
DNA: TGTGCCAGCAGCTTGGAGGGGCTAGCGGGGGGGACAGATGAGCAGTTCTTC
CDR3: CASSLEGLAGGTDEQFF

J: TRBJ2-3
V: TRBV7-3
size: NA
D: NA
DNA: TGTGCCAGCAGCCCCCCGGGTGTGGATACGCAGTATTTT
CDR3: CASSPPGVDTQYF

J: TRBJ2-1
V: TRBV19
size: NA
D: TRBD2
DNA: TGTGCCAGTAGTTCCCGGATAGCGGGGGGGCTAGCTGAGCAGTTCTTC
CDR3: CASSSRIAGGLAEQFF

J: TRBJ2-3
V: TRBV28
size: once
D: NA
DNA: TGTGCCAGCAGTTTAAGGGGTCAGGTCGAAGGTCCCCCAGATACGCAGTATTTT
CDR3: CASSLRGQVEGPPDTQYF

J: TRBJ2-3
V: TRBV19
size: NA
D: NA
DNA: TGTGCCACCGCCAATCACAGGACCTTCACAGATACGCAGTATTTT
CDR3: CATANHRTFTDTQYF

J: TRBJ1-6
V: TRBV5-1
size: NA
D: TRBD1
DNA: TGTGCCAGCAGCTCTTCGGACAGGGTGGATTCACCCCTCAACTTT
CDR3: CASSSSDRVDSPLNF

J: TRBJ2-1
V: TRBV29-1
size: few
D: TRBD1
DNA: TGCAGCGTTGCACCGGGACAGACATACAATGAGCAGTTCTTC
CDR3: CSVAPGQTYNEQFF

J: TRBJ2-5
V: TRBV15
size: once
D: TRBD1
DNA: TGTGCCACCAGCAGCGGGACAGGACGAGAGACCCAGTACTTC
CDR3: CATSSGTGRETQYF

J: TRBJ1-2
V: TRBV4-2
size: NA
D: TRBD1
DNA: TGTGCCAGCAGCCAGGGAACCGGGACAGGTTCTTGGGGCTACACCTTC
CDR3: CASSQGTGTGSWGYTF

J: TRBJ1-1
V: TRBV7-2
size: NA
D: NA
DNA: TGTGCCAGCAGCCGGACAGCCATTTGGGGCACTGAAGCTTTCTTT
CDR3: CASSRTAIWGTEAFF

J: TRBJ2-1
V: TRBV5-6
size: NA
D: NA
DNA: TGTGCCAGCACCCTGGACGGGACACAGATGTACAATGAGCAGTTCTTC
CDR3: CASTLDGTQMYNEQFF

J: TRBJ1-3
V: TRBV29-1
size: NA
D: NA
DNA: TGCAGCGTACGGTGCAACTCTGGAAACACCATATATTTT
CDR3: CSVRCNSGNTIYF

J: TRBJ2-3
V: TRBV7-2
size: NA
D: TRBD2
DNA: TGTGCCAGCAGCACCCCGACGGGACTAGCTGGCGATACGCAGTATTTT
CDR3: CASSTPTGLAGDTQYF

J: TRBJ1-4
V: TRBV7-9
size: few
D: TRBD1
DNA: TGTGCCAGCAGCTTCACCCTCCAGGGGGGCGACGAAAAACTGTTTTTT
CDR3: CASSFTLQGGDEKLFF

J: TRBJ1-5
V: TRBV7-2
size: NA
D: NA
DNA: TGTGCCAGCAGCTTAGCCGCGACAGTCAATCAGCCCCAGCATTTT
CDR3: CASSLAATVNQPQHF

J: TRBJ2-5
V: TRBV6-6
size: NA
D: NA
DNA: TGTGCCAGCAGTTACTCGAGTGAGACCCAGTACTTC
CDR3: CASSYSSETQYF

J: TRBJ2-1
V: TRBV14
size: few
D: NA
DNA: TGTGCCAGCAGCCAAGACACGGGGTACTACAATGAGCAGTTCTTC
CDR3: CASSQDTGYYNEQFF

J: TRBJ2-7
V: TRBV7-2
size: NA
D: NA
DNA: TGTGCCAGCAGCACGGGGTACGAGCAGTACTTC
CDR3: CASSTGYEQYF

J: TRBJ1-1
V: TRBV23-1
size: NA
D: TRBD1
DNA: TGCGCCAGCAGTCAATCCGGGGACAGGGGAGGTGACACTGAAGCTTTCTTT
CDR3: CASSQSGDRGGDTEAFF

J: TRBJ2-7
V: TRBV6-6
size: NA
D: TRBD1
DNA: TGTGCCAGCACAATGGACAGGGGGCCCTCCTACGAGCAGTACTTC
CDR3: CASTMDRGPSYEQYF

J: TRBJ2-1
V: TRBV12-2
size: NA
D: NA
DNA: TGTGCAAGTCGCTCCCCAACGCGGGGACAGGGTTCCCTGAGCTCCTACAATGAGCAGTTCTTC
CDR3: CASRSPTRGQGSLSSYNEQFF

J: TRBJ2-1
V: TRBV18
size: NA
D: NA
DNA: TGTGCCAGCTACTCGACGGGTGAGCAGTTCTTC
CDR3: CASYSTGEQFF

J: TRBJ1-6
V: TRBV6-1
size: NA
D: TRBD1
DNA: TGTGCCAGCAGTGCAGGGGACAGGGATAATTCACCCCTCCACTTT
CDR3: CASSAGDRDNSPLHF

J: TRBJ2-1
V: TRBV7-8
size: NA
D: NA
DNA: TGTGCCAGCAGCTTAGCGTCCCAGGGCAATGAGCAGTTCTTC
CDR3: CASSLASQGNEQFF

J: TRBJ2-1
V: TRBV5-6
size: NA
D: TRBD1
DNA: TGTGCCAGCAGCTTGCGGGACAGGGGGTTGAATGAGCAGTTCTTC
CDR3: CASSLRDRGLNEQFF

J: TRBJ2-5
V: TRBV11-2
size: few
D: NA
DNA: TGTGCCAGCAGCCCAGGTCGGGGATCCCCGGAGACCCAGTACTTC
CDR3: CASSPGRGSPETQYF

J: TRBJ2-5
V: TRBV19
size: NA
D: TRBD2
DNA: TGTGCCAGTAGTATCCAGGGAGGGTGGCAAGAGACCCAGTACTTC
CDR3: CASSIQGGWQETQYF

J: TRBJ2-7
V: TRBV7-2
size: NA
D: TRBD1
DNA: TGTGCCAGCAGCTTAGGGGACAGGGGGCGAGGTGGCGAGCAGTACTTC
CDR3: CASSLGDRGRGGEQYF

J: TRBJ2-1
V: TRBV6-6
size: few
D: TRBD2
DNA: TGTGCCAGCACCGTAGCGGGGGCGGAAAGTGAGCAGTTCTTC
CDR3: CASTVAGAESEQFF

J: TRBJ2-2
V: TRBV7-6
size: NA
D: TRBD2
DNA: TGTGCCAGCAGCTTAATGGGAGGGACCACCGGGGAGCTGTTTTTT
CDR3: CASSLMGGTTGELFF

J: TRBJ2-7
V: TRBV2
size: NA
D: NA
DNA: TGTGCCAGCAGTGAAACTAAATCCTCCGAGCAGTACTTC
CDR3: CASSETKSSEQYF

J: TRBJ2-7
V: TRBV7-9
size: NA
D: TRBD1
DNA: TGTGCCAGCAGCCCTGGACAGGAAGGATACGAGCAGTACTTC
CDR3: CASSPGQEGYEQYF

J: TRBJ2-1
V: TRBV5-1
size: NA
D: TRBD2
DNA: TGCGCCAGCAGCTTGGTTGTGACTAGCGGGGGGCGAGAGCAGTTCTTC
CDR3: CASSLVVTSGGREQFF

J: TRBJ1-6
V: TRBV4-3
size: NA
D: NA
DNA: TGCGCCAGCAGCCAACGGGAGGGGGAGTCCCTCCACTTT
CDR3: CASSQREGESLHF

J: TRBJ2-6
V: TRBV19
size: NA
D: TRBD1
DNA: TGTGCCAGTAGTAAAACCGGGACAGGGGTGGAACCTGGGGCCAACGTCCTGACTTTC
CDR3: CASSKTGTGVEPGANVLTF

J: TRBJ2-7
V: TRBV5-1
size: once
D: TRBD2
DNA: TGCGCCAGCAGCTTGGAGACTAGCGGACCCTACGAGCAGTACTTC
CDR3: CASSLETSGPYEQYF

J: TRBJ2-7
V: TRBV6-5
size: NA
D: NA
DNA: TGTGCCAGCAGTGAATGGCTCTCTTCCTACGAGCAGTACTTC
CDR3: CASSEWLSSYEQYF

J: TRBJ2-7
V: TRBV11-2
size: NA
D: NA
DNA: TGTGCCAGCAGCTTAACGCAGGCGACGACCTACGAGCAGTACTTC
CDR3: CASSLTQATTYEQYF

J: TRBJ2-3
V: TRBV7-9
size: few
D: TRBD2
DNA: TGTGCCAGCAGCCCTCTAGCGGGGGGTCCAGATACGCAGTATTTT
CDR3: CASSPLAGGPDTQYF

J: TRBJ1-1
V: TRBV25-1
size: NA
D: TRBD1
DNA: TGTGCCAGCAGTCTAAACAGGGGGTTGGACACTGAAGCTTTCTTT
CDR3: CASSLNRGLDTEAFF

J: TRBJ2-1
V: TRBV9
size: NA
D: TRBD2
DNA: TGTGCCAGCAGCGTAGCGGGGGGGTTATACAATGAGCAGTTCTTC
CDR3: CASSVAGGLYNEQFF

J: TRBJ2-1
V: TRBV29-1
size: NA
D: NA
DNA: TGCAGCGCTGTAGAGAGGAGCTCCTACAATGAGCAGTTCTTC
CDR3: CSAVERSSYNEQFF

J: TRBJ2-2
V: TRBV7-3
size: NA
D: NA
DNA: TGTGCCAGCAGCCCCAGTGGGGAGACGAACACCGGGGAGCTGTTTTTT
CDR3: CASSPSGETNTGELFF

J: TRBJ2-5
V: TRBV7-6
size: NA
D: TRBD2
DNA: TGTGCCAGCAGCTTAGCGGCTAGCGGGGCCGGAGAGACCCAGTACTTC
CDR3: CASSLAASGAGETQYF

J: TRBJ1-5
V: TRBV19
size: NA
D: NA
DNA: TGTGCCAGTAGTGAATCGTCCAGGTATAGCAATCAGCCCCAGCATTTT
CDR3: CASSESSRYSNQPQHF

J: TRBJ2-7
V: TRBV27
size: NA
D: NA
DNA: TGTGCCAGCAGTTTAAGCAGGGGTACCTACGAGCAGTACTTC
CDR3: CASSLSRGTYEQYF

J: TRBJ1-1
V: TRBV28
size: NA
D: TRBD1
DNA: TGTGCCAGCAGAAGTCCTGGACAGGGTGAAGCTTTCTTT
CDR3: CASRSPGQGEAFF